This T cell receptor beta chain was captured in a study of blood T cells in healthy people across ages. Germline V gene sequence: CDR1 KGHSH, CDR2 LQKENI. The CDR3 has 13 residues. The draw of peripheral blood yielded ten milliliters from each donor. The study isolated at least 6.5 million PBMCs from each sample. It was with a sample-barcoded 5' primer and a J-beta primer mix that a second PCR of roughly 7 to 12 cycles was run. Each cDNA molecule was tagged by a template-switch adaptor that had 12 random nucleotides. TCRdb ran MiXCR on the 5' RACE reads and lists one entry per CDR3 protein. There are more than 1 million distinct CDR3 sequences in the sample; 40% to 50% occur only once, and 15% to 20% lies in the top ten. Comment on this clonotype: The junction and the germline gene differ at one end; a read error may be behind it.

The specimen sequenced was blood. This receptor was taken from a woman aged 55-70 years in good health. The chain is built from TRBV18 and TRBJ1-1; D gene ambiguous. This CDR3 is CASSGLTNAEAFF. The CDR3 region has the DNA TGTGCCAGCTCAGGATTGACGAACGCTGAAGCTTTCTTT.